This entry describes one T cell receptor beta chain. CDR1 is SGHRS and CDR2 is YFSETQ in the germline V gene. Trimming removed 3 bases at V and 4 bases at J, with 13 bases between. The CDR3 is 14 residues long. This specimen belongs to a study of blood T cell repertoires in COVID-19. Turning to the study itself: The study drew acute and convalescent COVID-19 samples from the United States, Italy and Spain. The cDNA or gDNA used as material had been derived from T cells, B-cell-depleted T cells, or PBMCs.

Authors' data handling: Amplified reference gene primers provided the basis for estimating nucleated cell counts. Assay: immunoSEQ multiplex PCR; the TCRdb copy retains only in-frame clones and omits some. V, J and clone size were drawn from that table, and D and trimming were deduced from the DNA. The sample carries fewer than 300,000 clones, about three quarters recorded once. This receptor was obtained from a woman aged 80 or over with acute or convalescent COVID-19. Sequencing was performed on peripheral blood. The chain employs TRBV5-1 and TRBJ1-2; no reliable D call. The CDR3, as DNA: TGCGCCAGCAGCTGGGAGCGAGGGATCTATGGCTACACCTTC. Amino acids: CASSWERGIYGYTF.